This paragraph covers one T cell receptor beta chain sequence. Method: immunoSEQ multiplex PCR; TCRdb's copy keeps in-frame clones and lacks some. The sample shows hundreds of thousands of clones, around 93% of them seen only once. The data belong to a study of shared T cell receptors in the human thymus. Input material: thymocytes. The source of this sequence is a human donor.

CDR3 bases: TGCGCCAGCAGCCACTCGTCCCCGGGACAGGGTTATAGCAATCAGCCCCAGCATTTT. It codes for CASSHSSPGQGYSNQPQHF. J is TRBJ1-5 and V is TRBV4-1; TRBD1 matches at 9 bases. Germline CDR1 and CDR2: MGHRA and YSYEKL. The trim removed 3 bases at V and 0 bases at J, leaving 12 bases unmatched. CDR3 length: 19 residues.